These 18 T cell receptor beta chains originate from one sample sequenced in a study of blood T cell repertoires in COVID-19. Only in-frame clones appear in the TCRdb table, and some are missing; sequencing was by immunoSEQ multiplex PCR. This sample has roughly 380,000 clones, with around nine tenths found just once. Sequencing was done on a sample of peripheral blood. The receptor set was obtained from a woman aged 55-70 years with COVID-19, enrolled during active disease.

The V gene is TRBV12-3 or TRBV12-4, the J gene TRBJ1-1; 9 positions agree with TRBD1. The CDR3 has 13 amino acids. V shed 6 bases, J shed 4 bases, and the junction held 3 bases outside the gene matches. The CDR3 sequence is CASSRQGVTEAFF. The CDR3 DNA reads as TGTGCCAGCAGCCGACAGGGGGTCACTGAAGCTTTCTTT.

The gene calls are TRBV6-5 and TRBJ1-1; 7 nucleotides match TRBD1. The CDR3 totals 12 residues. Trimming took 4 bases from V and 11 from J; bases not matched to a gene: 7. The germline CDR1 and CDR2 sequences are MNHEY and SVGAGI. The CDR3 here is CASSFDRVGAFF. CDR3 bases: TGTGCCAGCAGTTTCGACAGGGTCGGCGCTTTCTTT.

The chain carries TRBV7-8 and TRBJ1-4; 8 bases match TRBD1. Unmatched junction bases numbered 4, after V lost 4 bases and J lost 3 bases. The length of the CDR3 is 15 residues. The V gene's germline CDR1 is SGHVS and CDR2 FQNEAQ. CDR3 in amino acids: CASSSQGAPNEKLFF. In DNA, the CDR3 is TGTGCCAGCAGCTCCCAGGGGGCGCCTAATGAAAAACTGTTTTTT. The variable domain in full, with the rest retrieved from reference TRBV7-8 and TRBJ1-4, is GAGVSQSPRYKVAKRGQDVALRCDPISGHVSLFWYQQALGQGPEFLTYFQNEAQLDKSGLPSDRFFAERPEGSVSTLKIQRTQQEDSAVYLCASSSQGAPNEKLFFGSGTQLSVL.

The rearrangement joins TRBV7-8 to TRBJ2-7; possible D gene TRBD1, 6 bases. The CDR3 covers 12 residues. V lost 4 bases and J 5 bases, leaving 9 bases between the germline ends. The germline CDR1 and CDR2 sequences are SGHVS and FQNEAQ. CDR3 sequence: CASSYNRDEQYF. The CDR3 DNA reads TGTGCCAGCAGCTACAACAGGGACGAGCAGTACTTC. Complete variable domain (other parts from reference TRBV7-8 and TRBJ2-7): GAGVSQSPRYKVAKRGQDVALRCDPISGHVSLFWYQQALGQGPEFLTYFQNEAQLDKSGLPSDRFFAERPEGSVSTLKIQRTQQEDSAVYLCASSYNRDEQYFGPGTRLTVT.

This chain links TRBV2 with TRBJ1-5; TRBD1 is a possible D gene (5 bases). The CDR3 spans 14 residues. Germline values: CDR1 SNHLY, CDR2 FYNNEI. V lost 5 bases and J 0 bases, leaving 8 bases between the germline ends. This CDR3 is CASSHDSSNQPQHF. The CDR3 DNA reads TGTGCCAGCAGTCATGACAGTAGCAATCAGCCCCAGCATTTT.

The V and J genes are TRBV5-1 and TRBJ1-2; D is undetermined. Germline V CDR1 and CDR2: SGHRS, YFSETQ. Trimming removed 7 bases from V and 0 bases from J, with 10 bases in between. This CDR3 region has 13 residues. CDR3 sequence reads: CASQYDTNYGYTF. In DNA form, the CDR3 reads TGCGCCAGCCAGTATGATACTAACTATGGCTACACCTTC.

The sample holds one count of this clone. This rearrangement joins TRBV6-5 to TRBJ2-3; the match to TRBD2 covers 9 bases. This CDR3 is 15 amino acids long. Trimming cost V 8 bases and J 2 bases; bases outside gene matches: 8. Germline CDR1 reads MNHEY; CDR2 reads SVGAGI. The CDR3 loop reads CASLSGGAFTDTQYF. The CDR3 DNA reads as TGTGCCAGCCTTAGCGGGGGAGCCTTCACAGATACGCAGTATTTT.

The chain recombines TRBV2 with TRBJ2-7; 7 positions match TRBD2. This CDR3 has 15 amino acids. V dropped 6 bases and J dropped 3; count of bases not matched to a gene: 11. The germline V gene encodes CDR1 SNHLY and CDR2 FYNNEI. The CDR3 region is CASRSFGEGLYEQYF. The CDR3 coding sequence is TGTGCCAGCAGATCCTTCGGGGAGGGACTCTACGAGCAGTACTTC. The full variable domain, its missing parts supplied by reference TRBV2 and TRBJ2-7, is EPEVTQTPSHQVTQMGQEVILRCVPISNHLYFYWYRQILGQKVEFLVSFYNNEISEKSEIFDDQFSVERPDGSNFTLKIRSTKLEDSAMYFCASRSFGEGLYEQYFGPGTRLTVT.

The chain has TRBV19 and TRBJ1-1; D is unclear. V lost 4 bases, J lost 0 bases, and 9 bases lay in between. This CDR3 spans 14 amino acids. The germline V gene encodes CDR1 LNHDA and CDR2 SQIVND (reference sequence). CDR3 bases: TGTGCCAGTAGTAGACAAAACATGAACACTGAAGCTTTCTTT. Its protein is CASSRQNMNTEAFF. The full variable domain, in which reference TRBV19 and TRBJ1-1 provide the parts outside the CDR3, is DGGITQSPKYLFRKEGQNVTLSCEQNLNHDAMYWYRQDPGQGLRLIYYSQIVNDFQKGDIAEGYSVSREKKESFPLTVTSAQKNPTAFYLCASSRQNMNTEAFFGQGTRLTVV.

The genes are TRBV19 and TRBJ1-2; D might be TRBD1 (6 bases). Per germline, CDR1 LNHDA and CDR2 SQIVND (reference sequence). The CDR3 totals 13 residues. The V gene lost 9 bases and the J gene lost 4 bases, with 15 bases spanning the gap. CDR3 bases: TGTGCCAGCGCAAACAGGGCTCCCTATGGCTACACCTTC. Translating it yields CASANRAPYGYTF.

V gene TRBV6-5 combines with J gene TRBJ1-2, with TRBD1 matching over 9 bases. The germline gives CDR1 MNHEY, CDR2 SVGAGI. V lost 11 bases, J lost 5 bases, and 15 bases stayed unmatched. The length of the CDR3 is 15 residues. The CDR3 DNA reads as TGTGCCTGCGTTATTACGGGACAGGGTGGATATGGCTACACCTTC. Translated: CACVITGQGGYGYTF.

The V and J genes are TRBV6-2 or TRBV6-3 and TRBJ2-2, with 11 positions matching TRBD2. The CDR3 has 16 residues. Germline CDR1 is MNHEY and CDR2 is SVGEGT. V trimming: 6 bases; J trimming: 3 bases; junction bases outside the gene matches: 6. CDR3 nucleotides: TGTGCCAGCAGCCGTAGCGGGGGGGCTTACACCGGGGAGCTGTTTTTT. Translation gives CASSRSGGAYTGELFF.

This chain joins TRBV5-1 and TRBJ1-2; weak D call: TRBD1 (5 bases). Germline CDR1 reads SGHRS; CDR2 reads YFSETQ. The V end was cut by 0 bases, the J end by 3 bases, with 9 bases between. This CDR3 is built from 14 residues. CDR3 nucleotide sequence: TGCGCCAGCAGCTTGGCGGGCAGGGACTATGGCTACACCTTC. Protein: CASSLAGRDYGYTF.

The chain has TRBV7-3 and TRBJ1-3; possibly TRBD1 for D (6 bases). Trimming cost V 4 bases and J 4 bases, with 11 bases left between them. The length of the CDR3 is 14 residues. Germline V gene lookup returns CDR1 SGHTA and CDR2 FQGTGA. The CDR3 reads CASSSPGDGNTIYF. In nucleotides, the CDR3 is TGTGCCAGCAGCTCCCCAGGGGACGGAAACACCATATATTTT.

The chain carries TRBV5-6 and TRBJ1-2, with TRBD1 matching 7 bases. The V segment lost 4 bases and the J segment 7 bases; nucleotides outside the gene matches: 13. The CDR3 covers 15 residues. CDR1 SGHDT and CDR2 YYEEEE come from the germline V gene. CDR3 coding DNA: TGTGCCAGCAGCACCGGGACAGCAACCTGGGGTGGCTACACCTTC. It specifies CASSTGTATWGGYTF.

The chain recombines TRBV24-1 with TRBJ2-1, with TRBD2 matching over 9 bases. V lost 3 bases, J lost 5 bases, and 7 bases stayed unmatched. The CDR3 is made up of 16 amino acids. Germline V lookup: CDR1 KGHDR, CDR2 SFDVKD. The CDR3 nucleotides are TGTGCCACCAGTGATGGAACTAGCGGGCGGCACAATGAGCAGTTCTTC. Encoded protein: CATSDGTSGRHNEQFF.

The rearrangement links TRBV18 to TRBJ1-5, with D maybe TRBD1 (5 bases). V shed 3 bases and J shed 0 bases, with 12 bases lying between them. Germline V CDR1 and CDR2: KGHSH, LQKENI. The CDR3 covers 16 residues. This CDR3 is CASSPQIGDSNQPQHF. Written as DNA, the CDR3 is TGTGCCAGCTCACCCCAGATAGGGGATAGCAATCAGCCCCAGCATTTT.

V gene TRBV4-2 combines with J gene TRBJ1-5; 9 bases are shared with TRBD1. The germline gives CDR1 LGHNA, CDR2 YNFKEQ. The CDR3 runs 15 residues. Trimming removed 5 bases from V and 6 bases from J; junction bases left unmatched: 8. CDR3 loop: CASSKGGTGTQPQHF. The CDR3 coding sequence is TGTGCCAGCAGCAAAGGAGGGACAGGGACTCAGCCCCAGCATTTT.